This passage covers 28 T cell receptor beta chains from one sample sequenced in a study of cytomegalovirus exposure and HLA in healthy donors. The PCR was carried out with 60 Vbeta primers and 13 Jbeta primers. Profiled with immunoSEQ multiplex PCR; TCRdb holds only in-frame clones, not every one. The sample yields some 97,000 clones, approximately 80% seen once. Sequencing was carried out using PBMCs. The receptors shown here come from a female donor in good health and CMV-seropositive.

CDR3 DNA sequence: TGTGCCAGCAGCTTGGGAGTAGCGGAGTACAATGAGCAGTTCTTC. It translates to CASSLGVAEYNEQFF. The chain carries TRBV5-8 and TRBJ2-1; D might be TRBD2 (6 bases). CDR3 length equals 15 residues. Germline V gives CDR1 SGHTS, CDR2 YDEGEE. V lost 0 bases and J 4 bases, leaving 11 bases between the germline ends.

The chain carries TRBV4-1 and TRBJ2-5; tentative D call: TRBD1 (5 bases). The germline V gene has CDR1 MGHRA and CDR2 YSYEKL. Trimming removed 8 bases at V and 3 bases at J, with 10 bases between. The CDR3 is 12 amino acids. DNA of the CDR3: TGCGCCAGCTCAGGGATAGAAGAGACCCAGTACTTC. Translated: CASSGIEETQYF.

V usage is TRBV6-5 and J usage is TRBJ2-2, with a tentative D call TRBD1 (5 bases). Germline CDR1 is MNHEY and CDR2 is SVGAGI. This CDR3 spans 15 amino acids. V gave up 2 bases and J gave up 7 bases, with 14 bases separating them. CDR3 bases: TGTGCCAGCAGTTACGGGGTCCTTAGGGGCGGGGAGCTGTTTTTT. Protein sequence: CASSYGVLRGGELFF.

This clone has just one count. CDR3 sequence: CAISLAGVETQYF. The CDR3 DNA sequence: TGTGCCATCAGTCTAGCGGGAGTGGAGACCCAGTACTTC. The V and J genes are TRBV10-3 and TRBJ2-5; 10 bases are a match to TRBD2. Germline values: CDR1 ENHRY, CDR2 SYGVKD. With 5 bases clipped from V and 5 bases from J, the junction kept 2 bases outside the gene matches. This CDR3 is 13 amino acids long.

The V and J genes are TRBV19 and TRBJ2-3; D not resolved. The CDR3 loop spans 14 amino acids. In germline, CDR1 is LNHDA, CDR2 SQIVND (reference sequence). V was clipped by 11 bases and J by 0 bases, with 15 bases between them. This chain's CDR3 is CASKLAPSTDTQYF. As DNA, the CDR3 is TGTGCCTCCAAATTGGCACCCAGCACAGATACGCAGTATTTT.

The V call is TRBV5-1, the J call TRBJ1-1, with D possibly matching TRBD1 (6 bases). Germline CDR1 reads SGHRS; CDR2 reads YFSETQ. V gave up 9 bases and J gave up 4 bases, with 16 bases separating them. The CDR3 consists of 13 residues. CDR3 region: CATRRGSGTEAFF. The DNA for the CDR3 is TGCGCCACCCGTAGGGGGTCGGGCACTGAAGCTTTCTTT.

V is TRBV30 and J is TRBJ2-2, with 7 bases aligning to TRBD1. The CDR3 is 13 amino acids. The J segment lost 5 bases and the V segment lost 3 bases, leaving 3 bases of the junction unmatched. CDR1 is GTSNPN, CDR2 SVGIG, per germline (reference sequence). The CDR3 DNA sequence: TGTGCCTGGAGCACAGGGGATACCGGGGAGCTGTTTTTT. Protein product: CAWSTGDTGELFF.

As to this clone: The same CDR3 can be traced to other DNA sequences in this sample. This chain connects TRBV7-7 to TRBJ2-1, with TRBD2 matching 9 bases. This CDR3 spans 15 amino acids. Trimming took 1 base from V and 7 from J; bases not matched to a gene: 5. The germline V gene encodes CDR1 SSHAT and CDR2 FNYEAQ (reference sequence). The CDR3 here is CASSLGAGGRNEQFF. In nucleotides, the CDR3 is TGTGCCAGCAGCTTAGGAGCGGGAGGTAGGAATGAGCAGTTCTTC.

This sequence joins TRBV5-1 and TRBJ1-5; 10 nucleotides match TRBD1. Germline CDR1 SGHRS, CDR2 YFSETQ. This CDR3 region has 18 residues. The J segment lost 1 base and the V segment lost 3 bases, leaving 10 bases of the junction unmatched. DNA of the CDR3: TGCGCCAGCAGCTGGCGGGACAGGGGAAACAGGAGCAATCAGCCCCAGCATTTT. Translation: CASSWRDRGNRSNQPQHF. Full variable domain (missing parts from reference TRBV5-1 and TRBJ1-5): KAGVTQTPRYLIKTRGQQVTLSCSPISGHRSVSWYQQTPGQGLQFLFEYFSETQRNKGNFPGRFSGRQFSNSRSEMNVSTLELGDSALYLCASSWRDRGNRSNQPQHFGDGTRLSIL.

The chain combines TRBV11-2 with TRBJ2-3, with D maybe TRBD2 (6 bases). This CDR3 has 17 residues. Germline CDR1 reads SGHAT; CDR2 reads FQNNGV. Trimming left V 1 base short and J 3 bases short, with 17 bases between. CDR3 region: CASSLGVGGASTDTQYF. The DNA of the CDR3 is TGTGCCAGCAGCTTAGGGGTTGGCGGGGCCTCTACAGATACGCAGTATTTT.

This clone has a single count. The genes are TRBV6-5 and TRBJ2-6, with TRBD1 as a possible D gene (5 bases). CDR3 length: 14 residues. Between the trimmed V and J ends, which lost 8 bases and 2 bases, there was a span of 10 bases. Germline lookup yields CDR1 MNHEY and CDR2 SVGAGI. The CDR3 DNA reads TGTGCCAGCCGACCAGGGCCTGGGGCCAACGTCCTGACTTTC. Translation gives CASRPGPGANVLTF.

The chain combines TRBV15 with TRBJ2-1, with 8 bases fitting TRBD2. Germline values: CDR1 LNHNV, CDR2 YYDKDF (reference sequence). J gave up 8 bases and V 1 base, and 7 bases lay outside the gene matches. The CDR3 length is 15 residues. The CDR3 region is CATSRVSGTQDEQFF. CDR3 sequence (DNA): TGTGCCACCAGCAGAGTTAGCGGGACTCAGGATGAGCAGTTCTTC.

As DNA, the CDR3 is TGTGCCAGCAGCTTAGAGGAACGGGTGGCTAATGAAAAACTGTTTTTT. Translation gives CASSLEERVANEKLFF. The chain has TRBV7-2 and TRBJ1-4; D uncertain. Germline V gene sequence: CDR1 SGHTA, CDR2 FQGNSA. The CDR3 runs 16 residues. V gave up 1 base and J gave up 3 bases, with 12 bases separating them.

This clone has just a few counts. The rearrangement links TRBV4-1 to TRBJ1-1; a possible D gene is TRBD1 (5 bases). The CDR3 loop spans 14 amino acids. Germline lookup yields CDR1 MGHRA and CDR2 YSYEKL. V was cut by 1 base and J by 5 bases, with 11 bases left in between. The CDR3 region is CASSQGAGHTEAFF. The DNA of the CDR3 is TGCGCCAGCAGCCAAGGGGCAGGGCATACTGAAGCTTTCTTT.

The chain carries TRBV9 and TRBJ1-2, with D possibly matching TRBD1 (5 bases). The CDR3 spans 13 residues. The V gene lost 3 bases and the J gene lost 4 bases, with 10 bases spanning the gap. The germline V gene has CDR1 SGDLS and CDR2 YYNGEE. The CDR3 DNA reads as TGTGCCAGCAGCGCCTCGGGACTCTATGGCTACACCTTC. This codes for CASSASGLYGYTF.

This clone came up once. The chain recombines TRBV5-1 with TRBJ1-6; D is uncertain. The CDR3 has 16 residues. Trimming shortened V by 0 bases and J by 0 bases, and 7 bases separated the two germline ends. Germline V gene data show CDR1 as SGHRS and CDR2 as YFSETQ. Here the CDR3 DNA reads TGCGCCAGCAGCTTGGAACCAGGCTCCTATAATTCACCCCTCCACTTT. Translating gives CASSLEPGSYNSPLHF.

CDR3 protein: CSGRAGTGWTETQYF. CDR3 coding DNA: TGCAGCGGCAGAGCCGGGACAGGGTGGACCGAGACCCAGTACTTC. This chain joins TRBV29-1 and TRBJ2-5, with 9 bases lining up with TRBD1. V lost 7 bases, J lost 5 bases, and 14 bases stayed unmatched. Germline values: CDR1 SQVTM, CDR2 ANQGSEA. This CDR3 comprises 15 residues. The complete variable domain, with remaining parts taken from reference TRBV29-1 and TRBJ2-5, reads SAVISQKPSRDICQRGTSLTIQCQVDSQVTMMFWYRQQPGQSLTLIATANQGSEATYESGFVIDKFPISRPNLTFSTLTVSNMSPEDSSIYLCSGRAGTGWTETQYFGPGTRLLVL.

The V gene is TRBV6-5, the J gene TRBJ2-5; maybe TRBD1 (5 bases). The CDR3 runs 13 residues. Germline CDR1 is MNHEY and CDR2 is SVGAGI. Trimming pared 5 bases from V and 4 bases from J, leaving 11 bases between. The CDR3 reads CASSTGVLETQYF. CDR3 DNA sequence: TGTGCCAGCAGTACAGGAGTTCTAGAGACCCAGTACTTC.

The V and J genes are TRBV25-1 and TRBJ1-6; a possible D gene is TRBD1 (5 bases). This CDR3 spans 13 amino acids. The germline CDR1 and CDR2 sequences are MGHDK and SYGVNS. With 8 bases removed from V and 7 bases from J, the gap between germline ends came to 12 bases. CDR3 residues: CASRDFLNSPLHF. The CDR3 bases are TGTGCCAGCCGGGACTTTCTGAATTCACCCCTCCACTTT.

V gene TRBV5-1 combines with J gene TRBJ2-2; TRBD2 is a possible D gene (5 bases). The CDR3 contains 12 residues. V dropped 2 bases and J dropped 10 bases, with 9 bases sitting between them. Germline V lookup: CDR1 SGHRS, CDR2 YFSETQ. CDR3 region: CASSLGGPELFF. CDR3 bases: TGCGCCAGCAGCTTAGGAGGACCGGAGCTGTTTTTT. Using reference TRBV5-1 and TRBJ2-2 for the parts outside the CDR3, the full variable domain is KAGVTQTPRYLIKTRGQQVTLSCSPISGHRSVSWYQQTPGQGLQFLFEYFSETQRNKGNFPGRFSGRQFSNSRSEMNVSTLELGDSALYLCASSLGGPELFFGEGSRLTVL.

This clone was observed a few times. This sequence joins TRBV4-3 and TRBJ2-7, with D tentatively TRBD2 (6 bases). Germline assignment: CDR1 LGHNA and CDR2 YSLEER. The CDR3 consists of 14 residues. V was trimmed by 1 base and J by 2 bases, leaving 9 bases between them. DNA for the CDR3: TGCGCCAGCAGCCAAGGGAGACTAGCCTACGAGCAGTACTTC. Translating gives CASSQGRLAYEQYF.

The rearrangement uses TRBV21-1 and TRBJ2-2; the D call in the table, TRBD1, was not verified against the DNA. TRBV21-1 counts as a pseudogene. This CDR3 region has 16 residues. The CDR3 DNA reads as TGTGCCAGCAGCAAAATCCGGGACACCTACACCGGGGAGCTGTTTTTT. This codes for CASSKIRDTYTGELFF.

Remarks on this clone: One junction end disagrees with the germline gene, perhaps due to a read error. The CDR3 DNA sequence: TGTGCCAGCTCACCGAACCTTGGACAGGTTAATTTT. It specifies CASSPNLGQVNF. The chain recombines TRBV18 with TRBJ1-1; 7 bases align to TRBD1. CDR1 is KGHSH, CDR2 LQKENI, per germline. The CDR3 totals 12 residues.

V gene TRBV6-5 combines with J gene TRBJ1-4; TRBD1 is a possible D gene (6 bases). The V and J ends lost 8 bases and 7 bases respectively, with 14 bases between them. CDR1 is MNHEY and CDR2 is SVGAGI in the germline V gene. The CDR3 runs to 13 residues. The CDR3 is CASGVRGREKLFF. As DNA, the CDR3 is TGTGCCAGCGGCGTGCGGGGGCGTGAAAAACTGTTTTTT.

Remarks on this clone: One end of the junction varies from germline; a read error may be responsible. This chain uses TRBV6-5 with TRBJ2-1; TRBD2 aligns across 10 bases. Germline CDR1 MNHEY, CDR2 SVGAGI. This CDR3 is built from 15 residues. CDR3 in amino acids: CASSFGLAANNEQLF. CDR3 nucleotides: TGTGCCAGCAGTTTTGGACTAGCGGCCAACAATGAGCAGCTCTTC.

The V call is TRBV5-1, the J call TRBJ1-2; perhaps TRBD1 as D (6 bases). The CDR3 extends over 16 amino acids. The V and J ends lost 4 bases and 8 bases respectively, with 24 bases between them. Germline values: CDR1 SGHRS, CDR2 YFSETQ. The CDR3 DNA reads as TGCGCCAGCAGCCCATCCGTTATACAGGGCACAGAAGGCTACACCTTC. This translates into CASSPSVIQGTEGYTF.

Here the CDR3 reads CASSPRGSGGYGEQFF. The CDR3 DNA reads TGTGCCAGCAGCCCCCGTGGTAGCGGGGGTTACGGTGAGCAGTTCTTC. The gene calls are TRBV4-2 and TRBJ2-7, with 9 bases lining up with TRBD2. The better agreement between TRBJ2-1 and the DNA end casts doubt on the J call. CDR1 LGHNA and CDR2 YNFKEQ come from the germline V gene. The CDR3 runs to 16 residues.

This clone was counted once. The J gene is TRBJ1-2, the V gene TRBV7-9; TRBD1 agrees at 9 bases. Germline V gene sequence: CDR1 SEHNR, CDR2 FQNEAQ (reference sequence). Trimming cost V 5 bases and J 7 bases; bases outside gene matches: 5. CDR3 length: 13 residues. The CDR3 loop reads CASSPQGALGYTF. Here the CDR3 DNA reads TGTGCCAGCAGCCCACAGGGGGCACTTGGCTACACCTTC.